A single sample is the source of the 31 T cell receptor beta chains below, sequenced in a study of long-term antiretroviral therapy in people with HIV (dated by TCRdb to between 2020 and 2023). The immunoSEQ hsTCRB v3.0 assay was used at survey level resolution to sequence the TRB variable region. TCRdb mirrors the immuneACCESS table, restricted to in-frame sequences. Some clones are absent from its copies; in checked studies, under half trace to an unresolved V gene, and the reason for the others is unknown. Recorded for this sample are about 30,000 clones; approximately 85% of them occurred a single time. The ten most abundant clones make up roughly 5% of the sample. The specimen was unsorted PBMCs, collected 2.7 to 2.9 years before starting antiretroviral therapy. Source of these receptors: a woman in her twenties or thirties with HIV.

On this clone: The junction does not match germline at one end; this may be a read error. The V and J genes are TRBV7-9 and TRBJ1-1, with D unclear. The CDR3 totals 13 residues. Looked up from germline, CDR1 is SEHNR and CDR2 is FQNEAQ (reference sequence). CDR3 sequence: CASETVKNTETFF. The DNA of the CDR3 is TGTGCCAGCGAAACAGTCAAGAACACTGAAACTTTCTTT.

V is TRBV5-1 and J is TRBJ2-6; possibly TRBD1 or TRBD2 for D (6 bases each). V was pared by 0 bases and J by 2 bases, with 21 bases between. CDR1 and CDR2 from the germline V gene are SGHRS and YFSETQ. The CDR3 totals 20 residues. CDR3 sequence (DNA): TGCGCCAGCAGCTTGGCCCCGACGGGGGCTTCTCCCACTGGGGCCAACGTCCTGACTTTC. Amino acids: CASSLAPTGASPTGANVLTF.

This clone was observed a single time. This chain connects TRBV9 to TRBJ2-3, with no clear D. Germline V gene data show CDR1 as SGDLS and CDR2 as YYNGEE. This CDR3 has 14 residues. With 8 bases removed from V and 0 bases from J, the gap between germline ends came to 13 bases. The CDR3 loop is CASGGGFSTDTQYF. CDR3 coding DNA: TGTGCCAGTGGTGGTGGGTTTAGCACAGATACGCAGTATTTT.

The chain is built from TRBV6-1 and TRBJ1-5; no firm D call. This CDR3 is built from 12 residues. CDR1 and CDR2 (germline): MNHNS, SASEGT. V gave up 2 bases and J gave up 11 bases, with 10 bases separating them. The CDR3 DNA reads TGTGCCAGCAGTGAATTCGCCATGTCCCAGCATTTT. Translated, it gives CASSEFAMSQHF.

The V call is TRBV9, the J call TRBJ1-4, with 10 bases fitting TRBD1. The CDR3 has 15 amino acids. J was trimmed by 8 bases and V by 0 bases; bases with no gene match: 4. The germline V gene has CDR1 SGDLS and CDR2 YYNGEE. The chain's CDR3 is CASSVGQGAREKLFF. The DNA of the CDR3 is TGTGCCAGCAGCGTAGGACAGGGGGCGCGAGAAAAACTGTTTTTT.

V and J are TRBV7-7 and TRBJ2-7; either TRBD1 or TRBD2 may fit D (5 bases each). Between the trimmed V and J ends, which lost 2 bases and 3 bases, there was a span of 14 bases. The CDR3 sequence is 15 residues long. Germline CDR1 is SSHAT and CDR2 is FNYEAQ (reference sequence). Here the CDR3 reads CASSLTLGVSYEQYF. The CDR3 DNA sequence: TGTGCCAGCAGCTTAACGCTGGGGGTAAGCTACGAGCAGTACTTC.

This clone was observed a handful of times. The chain links TRBV4-1 to TRBJ1-2; 12 bases fit TRBD1. With V trimmed by 1 base and J by 5 bases, 11 bases remained unmatched. Germline assignment: CDR1 MGHRA and CDR2 YSYEKL. The CDR3 has 18 amino acids. The CDR3 sequence is CASSQVAGTGGVLYGYTF. In DNA form, the CDR3 reads TGCGCCAGCAGCCAAGTCGCGGGGACAGGGGGCGTATTGTATGGCTACACCTTC.

The chain couples TRBV30 to TRBJ2-5; 9 nucleotides match TRBD2. The V and J ends lost 3 bases and 1 base, in that order; junction bases with no gene match: 15. Germline V gives CDR1 GTSNPN, CDR2 SVGIG (reference sequence). There are 18 residues in the CDR3. In DNA form, the CDR3 reads TGTGCCTGGAGGGGGCGGGGGGGAAGAGGAACCACCCAAGAGACCCAGTACTTC. Its protein is CAWRGRGGRGTTQETQYF.

The genes are TRBV5-1 and TRBJ1-1; TRBD1 agrees at 9 bases. J gave up 4 bases and V 4 bases, and 8 bases lay outside the gene matches. The germline V gene encodes CDR1 SGHRS and CDR2 YFSETQ. This CDR3 region has 15 residues. The CDR3 coding sequence is TGCGCCAGCAGCCGGACAGGGGATGCGTCCACTGAAGCTTTCTTT. Translated, it gives CASSRTGDASTEAFF.

The gene calls are TRBV7-9 and TRBJ2-4; tentative D call: TRBD1 (6 bases). The germline V and J ends were trimmed by 9 bases and 6 bases, with 12 bases remaining between them. The CDR3 is made up of 12 amino acids. Germline V lookup: CDR1 SEHNR, CDR2 FQNEAQ (reference sequence). The CDR3 region has the DNA TGTGCCAGTAACCGGGACACAAACATTCAGTACTTC. The encoded protein is CASNRDTNIQYF.

The chain employs TRBV11-3 and TRBJ2-3; D is uncertain. The V end lost 2 bases, the J end lost 5 bases, and 5 bases lay between the germline ends. Germline loops: CDR1 SGHNT, CDR2 YENEEA. The length of the CDR3 is 12 residues. The CDR3 reads CASSLNGDTQYF. The CDR3 DNA reads as TGTGCCAGCAGCTTAAATGGAGATACGCAGTATTTT.

The CDR3 DNA reads as TGCGCCAGCAGCTCTAGACAGACCATAGCCTACAATGAGCAGTTCTTC. It encodes CASSSRQTIAYNEQFF. The V call is TRBV5-1, the J call TRBJ2-1, with a tentative D call TRBD1 (5 bases). Trimming pared 3 bases from V and 2 bases from J, leaving 15 bases between. Germline V lookup: CDR1 SGHRS, CDR2 YFSETQ. The CDR3 covers 16 residues.

J is TRBJ2-2 and V is TRBV2, with D tentatively TRBD1 (7 bases). This CDR3 is built from 15 residues. The V gene's germline CDR1 is SNHLY and CDR2 FYNNEI. With 5 bases removed from V and 3 bases from J, the gap between germline ends came to 13 bases. CDR3 nucleotides: TGTGCCAGCAGTAACAGGGGAGGTTACACCGGGGAGCTGTTTTTT. Its protein is CASSNRGGYTGELFF.

The rearrangement joins TRBV6-5 to TRBJ2-5, with unresolved D. Germline loops: CDR1 MNHEY, CDR2 SVGAGI. CDR3 length: 11 residues. Between the trimmed V and J ends, which lost 6 bases and 4 bases, there was a span of 6 bases. The CDR3 loop reads CASSLRETQYF. CDR3 sequence (DNA): TGTGCCAGCAGCCTCCGAGAGACCCAGTACTTC.

The V and J genes are TRBV29-1 and TRBJ2-7, with TRBD1 identical over 10 bases. V shed 6 bases and J 7 bases; nucleotides not matched to a gene: 12. Germline CDR1 is SQVTM and CDR2 is ANQGSEA. The CDR3 runs to 14 residues. The DNA for the CDR3 is TGCAGCGTGGAATGGGAGACAGGGGGCCGAGAGCAGTACTTC. Encoded protein: CSVEWETGGREQYF.

The rearrangement uses TRBV7-6 and TRBJ2-6, with a possible D match to TRBD2 (5 bases). Trimming took 8 bases from V and 2 from J, leaving 13 bases between them. Looked up from germline, CDR1 is SGHVS and CDR2 is FNYEAQ. The CDR3 has 15 amino acids. This CDR3 reads CASLAPGTGANVLTF. The CDR3 coding sequence is TGTGCCAGCCTAGCTCCGGGGACTGGGGCCAACGTCCTGACTTTC. Filled out from reference TRBV7-6 and TRBJ2-6, the complete variable domain reads GAGVSQSPRYKVTKRGQDVALRCDPISGHVSLYWYRQALGQGPEFLTYFNYEAQQDKSGLPNDRFSAERPEGSISTLTIQRTEQRDSAMYRCASLAPGTGANVLTFGAGSRLTVL.

The chain has TRBV5-1 and TRBJ2-4, with D perhaps TRBD1 (5 bases). The germline gives CDR1 SGHRS, CDR2 YFSETQ. Trimming took 4 bases from V and 9 from J, leaving 20 bases between them. The CDR3 loop spans 15 amino acids. In nucleotides, the CDR3 is TGCGCCAGCAGCCTGGACACCCCCCAAGGCAGCATTCAGTACTTC. It is translated as CASSLDTPQGSIQYF.

V usage is TRBV11-2 and J usage is TRBJ1-2; possibly TRBD1 for D (6 bases). CDR1 is SGHAT and CDR2 is FQNNGV in the germline V gene. The V end lost 6 bases, the J end lost 8 bases, and 19 bases lay between the germline ends. The CDR3 has 14 residues. The CDR3 loop is CASSLPEVGGGYTF. CDR3 nucleotide sequence: TGTGCCAGCAGTCTGCCGGAGGTGGGGGGCGGCTACACCTTC.

This clone was recorded only once. The V call is TRBV5-1, the J call TRBJ1-4, with 9 bases lining up with TRBD1. The length of the CDR3 is 14 residues. V lost 4 bases to trimming and J lost 8 bases; unmatched junction nucleotides: 6. The germline V gene has CDR1 SGHRS and CDR2 YFSETQ. CDR3: CASSRDREGEKLFF. The CDR3 DNA follows: TGCGCCAGCAGCCGGGACAGGGAAGGCGAAAAACTGTTTTTT. The whole variable domain, filled in from reference TRBV5-1 and TRBJ1-4, reads KAGVTQTPRYLIKTRGQQVTLSCSPISGHRSVSWYQQTPGQGLQFLFEYFSETQRNKGNFPGRFSGRQFSNSRSEMNVSTLELGDSALYLCASSRDREGEKLFFGSGTQLSVL.

The CDR3 here is CASSVGIQGKQSPLHF. In nucleotides, the CDR3 is TGTGCCAGCAGCGTCGGGATTCAGGGAAAGCAATCACCCCTCCACTTT. The chain employs TRBV9 and TRBJ1-6, with a weak D call TRBD1 (5 bases). There are 16 residues in the CDR3. Between the trimmed V and J ends, which lost 2 bases and 10 bases, there was a span of 19 bases. CDR1 is SGDLS, CDR2 YYNGEE, per germline.

The chain couples TRBV9 to TRBJ2-7; D remains unclear. Germline CDR1 and CDR2: SGDLS and YYNGEE. The CDR3 loop spans 14 amino acids. Trimming took 1 base from V and 2 from J, leaving 10 bases between them. CDR3 DNA sequence: TGTGCCAGCAGCGTATCATCGAGCGCCTACGAGCAGTACTTC. Its translation is CASSVSSSAYEQYF.

This rearrangement joins TRBV14 to TRBJ1-1, with a weak D call TRBD1 (5 bases). This CDR3 spans 15 amino acids. The germline V gene encodes CDR1 SGHDN and CDR2 FVKESK. With 1 base removed from V and 5 bases from J, the gap between germline ends came to 14 bases. The CDR3 here is CASSQGGAGWTEAFF. The CDR3 DNA reads TGTGCCAGCAGCCAAGGGGGAGCAGGGTGGACTGAAGCTTTCTTT.

V and J are TRBV6-6 and TRBJ2-7, with TRBD1 matching over 9 bases. CDR3 length: 16 residues. The germline V gene encodes CDR1 MNHNY and CDR2 SVGAGI (reference sequence). J lost 0 bases, V lost 5 bases, and 8 bases had no gene match. CDR3 sequence (DNA): TGTGCCAGCAGTCAAACCGGGACAGGGAGCTCCTACGAGCAGTACTTC. As protein: CASSQTGTGSSYEQYF.

The V and J genes are TRBV7-2 and TRBJ2-1; TRBD2 aligns across 8 bases. Trimming at V came to 2 bases and at J to 9 bases, leaving 9 bases not matched to a gene. The germline V gene has CDR1 SGHTA and CDR2 FQGNSA. This CDR3 is 15 amino acids long. Here the CDR3 reads CASSLPGTSFLEQFF. Written as DNA, the CDR3 is TGTGCCAGCAGCTTACCTGGGACTAGTTTCCTTGAGCAGTTCTTC.

The rearrangement joins TRBV18 to TRBJ1-1; D uncertain. The CDR3 is 15 amino acids. Germline V gene data show CDR1 as KGHSH and CDR2 as LQKENI. V lost 0 bases, J lost 0 bases, and 8 bases lay in between. CDR3 amino acids: CASSPPSRMNTEAFF. In DNA, the CDR3 is TGTGCCAGCTCACCACCGAGTAGAATGAACACTGAAGCTTTCTTT. The variable domain in full, completed from reference TRBV18 and TRBJ1-1, reads NAGVMQNPRHLVRRRGQEARLRCSPMKGHSHVYWYRQLPEEGLKFMVYLQKENIIDESGMPKERFSAEFPKEGPSILRIQQVVRGDSAAYFCASSPPSRMNTEAFFGQGTRLTVV.

This clone has a handful of counts. The chain has TRBV5-1 and TRBJ1-2, with D hard to call. Trimming left V 4 bases short and J 7 bases short, with 11 bases between. Germline assignment: CDR1 SGHRS and CDR2 YFSETQ. The CDR3 has 12 amino acids. In nucleotides, the CDR3 is TGCGCCAGCAGCCCTGTCGGGGTTGGCTACACCTTC. Translated, it gives CASSPVGVGYTF.

This clone has a handful of counts. J is TRBJ2-6 and V is TRBV4-2; D not certain. Trimming removed 1 base at V and 9 bases at J, with 13 bases between. The CDR3 consists of 15 residues. Germline loops: CDR1 LGHNA, CDR2 YNFKEQ. This CDR3 reads CASSQGIRSGNVLTF. CDR3 nucleotides: TGTGCCAGCAGCCAAGGGATAAGGTCAGGCAACGTCCTGACTTTC.

This chain joins TRBV29-1 and TRBJ2-4; D remains ambiguous. The V gene lost 3 bases and the J gene lost 0 bases, with 21 bases spanning the gap. Germline V gene data show CDR1 as SQVTM and CDR2 as ANQGSEA. The CDR3 is 18 amino acids. CDR3 amino acids: CSVEKLLGQALAKNIQYF. CDR3 DNA sequence: TGCAGCGTTGAGAAATTGTTGGGTCAGGCACTAGCCAAAAACATTCAGTACTTC. The entire variable domain, with the rest obtained from reference TRBV29-1 and TRBJ2-4, is as follows: SAVISQKPSRDICQRGTSLTIQCQVDSQVTMMFWYRQQPGQSLTLIATANQGSEATYESGFVIDKFPISRPNLTFSTLTVSNMSPEDSSIYLCSVEKLLGQALAKNIQYFGAGTRLSVL.

The rearrangement links TRBV29-1 to TRBJ2-1; 11 bases match TRBD2. The CDR3 spans 16 residues. Germline V gene data show CDR1 as SQVTM and CDR2 as ANQGSEA. With 3 bases clipped from V and 8 bases from J, the junction kept 12 bases outside the gene matches. CDR3 bases: TGCAGCGTTGATCTCCCTAGCGGGGGGCCCCCAGATGAGCAGTTCTTC. Its protein is CSVDLPSGGPPDEQFF.

This clone occurred once. The chain couples TRBV6-5 to TRBJ2-7, with D possibly matching TRBD2 (6 bases). Germline V gene data show CDR1 as MNHEY and CDR2 as SVGAGI. Trimming cost V 6 bases and J 5 bases, with 11 bases left between them. This CDR3 is built from 12 residues. The CDR3 nucleotides are TGTGCCAGCAGGCCGGCGGGGAACGAGCAGTACTTC. Translating gives CASRPAGNEQYF.

This clone was counted once. The chain uses TRBV27 and TRBJ1-2, with D maybe TRBD1 (5 bases). V dropped 5 bases and J dropped 5 bases, with 18 bases sitting between them. The CDR3 sequence is 15 residues long. CDR1 and CDR2 (germline): MNHEY, SMNVEV (reference sequence). The CDR3 loop is CASSANRGGEYGYTF. The CDR3 DNA is TGTGCCAGCAGTGCAAACCGGGGGGGAGAGTATGGCTACACCTTC.